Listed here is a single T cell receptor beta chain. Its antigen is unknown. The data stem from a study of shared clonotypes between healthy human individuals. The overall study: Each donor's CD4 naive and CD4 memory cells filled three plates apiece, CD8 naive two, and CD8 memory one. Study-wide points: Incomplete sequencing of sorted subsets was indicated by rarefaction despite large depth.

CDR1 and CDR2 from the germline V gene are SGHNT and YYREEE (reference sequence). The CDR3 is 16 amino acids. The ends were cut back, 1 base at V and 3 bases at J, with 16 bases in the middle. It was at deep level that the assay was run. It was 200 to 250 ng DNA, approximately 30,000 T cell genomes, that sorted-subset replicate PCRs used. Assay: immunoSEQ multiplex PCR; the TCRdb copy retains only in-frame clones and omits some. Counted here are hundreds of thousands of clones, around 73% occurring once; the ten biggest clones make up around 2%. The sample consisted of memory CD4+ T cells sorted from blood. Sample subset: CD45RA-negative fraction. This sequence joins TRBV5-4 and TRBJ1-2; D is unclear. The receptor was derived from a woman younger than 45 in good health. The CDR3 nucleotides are TGTGCCAGCAGCTTGAGCCCCTTGGACGGCTACTATGGCTACACCTTC. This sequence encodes CASSLSPLDGYYGYTF.